This T cell receptor (beta chain) was captured in a study of follicular helper T cells after annual influenza vaccination. The overall study: For some subjects, blood spans the 2013-2014, 2014-2015 and 2015-2016 annual vaccinations.

General study results and limits: Most later recoveries of Day 7 ICOS+CD38+ clones were ICOS-CD38- cTfh.

Only in-frame clones appear in the TCRdb table, and some are missing; sequencing was by immunoSEQ multiplex PCR. Counted here are 9,500 to 15,000 clones, about 80% occurring once; the ten biggest clones make up approximately 3.8%. CDR1 and CDR2 (germline): LGHNA, YSLEER. With 0 bases clipped from V and 1 base from J, the junction kept 5 bases outside the gene matches. This CDR3 has 17 residues. Concerning this clone: Its cognate antigen is unknown.

As for time point: 2015-2016 season, pre-vaccination. Vaccine contraindications, substance abuse, HIV/AIDS, active malignancy and active illness excluded donors. This clonotype was sampled from an adult who received the influenza vaccine. The sequencing used CXCR5+ CD38- circulating T follicular helper cells from blood, collected on the day of influenza vaccination. Subset: circulating Tfh, non-naive CD4+CXCR5+PD-1+ (ICOS+CD38+ or ICOS-CD38-). V is TRBV4-3 and J is TRBJ2-1; TRBD2 agrees at 8 bases. The DNA of the CDR3 is TGCGCCAGCAGCCAAGATCCCGGGGGGGCGTCCTACAATGAGCAGTTCTTC. Protein: CASSQDPGGASYNEQFF.